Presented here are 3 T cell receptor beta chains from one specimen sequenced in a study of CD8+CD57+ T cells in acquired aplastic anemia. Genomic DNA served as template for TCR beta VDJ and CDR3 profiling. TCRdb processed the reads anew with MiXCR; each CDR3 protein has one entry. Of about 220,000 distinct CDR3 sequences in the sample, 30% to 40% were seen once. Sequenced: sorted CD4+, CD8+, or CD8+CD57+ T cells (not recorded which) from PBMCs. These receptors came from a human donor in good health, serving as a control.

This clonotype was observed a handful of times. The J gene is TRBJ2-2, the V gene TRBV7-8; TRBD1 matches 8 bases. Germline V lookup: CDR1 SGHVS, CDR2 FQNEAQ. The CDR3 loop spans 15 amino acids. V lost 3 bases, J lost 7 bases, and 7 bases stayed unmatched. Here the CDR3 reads CASSFLTGADGELFF. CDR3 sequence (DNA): TGTGCCAGCAGCTTCCTGACAGGGGCTGACGGGGAGCTGTTTTTT. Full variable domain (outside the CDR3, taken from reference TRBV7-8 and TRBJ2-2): GAGVSQSPRYKVAKRGQDVALRCDPISGHVSLFWYQQALGQGPEFLTYFQNEAQLDKSGLPSDRFFAERPEGSVSTLKIQRTQQEDSAVYLCASSFLTGADGELFFGEGSRLTVL.

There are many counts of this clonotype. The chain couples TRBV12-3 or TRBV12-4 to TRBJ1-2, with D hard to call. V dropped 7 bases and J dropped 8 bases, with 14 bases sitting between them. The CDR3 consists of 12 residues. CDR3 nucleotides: TGTGCCAGCACTCGAAGTCCGGAGGGCTACACCTTC. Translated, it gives CASTRSPEGYTF.

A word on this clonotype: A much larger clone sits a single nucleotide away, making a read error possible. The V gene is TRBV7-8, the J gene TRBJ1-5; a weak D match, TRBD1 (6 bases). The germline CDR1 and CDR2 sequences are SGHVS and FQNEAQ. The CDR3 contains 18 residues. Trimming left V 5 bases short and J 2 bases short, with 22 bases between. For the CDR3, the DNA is TGTGCCAGCAGCATGGCTCATCACAGGGTGAGAGGCAATCAGCCCCAGCATTTT. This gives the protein CASSMAHHRVRGNQPQHF. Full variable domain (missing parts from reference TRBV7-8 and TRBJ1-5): GAGVSQSPRYKVAKRGQDVALRCDPISGHVSLFWYQQALGQGPEFLTYFQNEAQLDKSGLPSDRFFAERPEGSVSTLKIQRTQQEDSAVYLCASSMAHHRVRGNQPQHFGDGTRLSIL.